These 10 T cell receptor beta chains originate from one sample sequenced in a study of blood T cell repertoires in COVID-19. Sequencing used immunoSEQ multiplex PCR; TCRdb keeps in-frame clones, though not all of them. The table lists about 96,000 clones, over 70% of them singletons. Input material: peripheral blood. The receptors were sampled from a man in his forties or fifties who had recovered from COVID-19.

The chain is built from TRBV24-1 and TRBJ2-1; D gene unclear. Germline V gene data show CDR1 as KGHDR and CDR2 as SFDVKD. V was shortened by 3 bases and J by 15 bases, with 14 bases between the two germline ends. The length of the CDR3 is 12 residues. CDR3 sequence reads: CATSDPFVGLFF. CDR3 in DNA: TGTGCCACCAGTGATCCCTTTGTCGGGTTGTTCTTC.

The chain carries TRBV19 and TRBJ1-1, with a possible D match to TRBD1 (6 bases). The CDR3 covers 14 residues. V lost 7 bases and J lost 0, with 12 bases in between. The germline V gene encodes CDR1 LNHDA and CDR2 SQIVND (reference sequence). The CDR3 protein is CASTTGTLNTEAFF. In nucleotides, the CDR3 is TGTGCCAGTACCACCGGGACACTGAACACTGAAGCTTTCTTT.

The chain recombines TRBV25-1 with TRBJ2-2; TRBD2 matches 10 bases. After removal of 0 bases from V and 5 bases from J, the junction contained 6 bases not matched to a gene. Germline V gene lookup returns CDR1 MGHDK and CDR2 SYGVNS. The CDR3 consists of 17 residues. CDR3 coding DNA: TGTGCCAGCAGTGAATACAGCGGGAGGGCCGGAACCGGGGAGCTGTTTTTT. Its protein product is CASSEYSGRAGTGELFF.

This chain joins TRBV6-6 and TRBJ2-5; 10 nucleotides line up with TRBD1. The CDR3 is 13 residues long. The V gene's germline CDR1 is MNHNY and CDR2 SVGAGI (reference sequence). The trim removed 8 bases at V and 5 bases at J, leaving 5 bases unmatched. Here the CDR3 reads CASGGQGMETQYF. The DNA for the CDR3 is TGTGCCAGCGGGGGACAGGGGATGGAGACCCAGTACTTC.

The chain combines TRBV10-3 with TRBJ2-1, with a possible D match to TRBD2 (5 bases). V was clipped by 0 bases and J by 7 bases, with 16 bases between them. This CDR3 is built from 16 residues. CDR1 is ENHRY, CDR2 SYGVKD, per germline. This CDR3 reads CAISESGEGSRNEQFF. CDR3 DNA sequence: TGTGCCATCAGTGAGTCGGGTGAGGGATCGAGGAATGAGCAGTTCTTC.

The J gene is TRBJ1-1, the V gene TRBV27, with D possibly matching TRBD1 (5 bases). V lost 0 bases and J 4 bases, leaving 12 bases between the germline ends. Per germline, CDR1 MNHEY and CDR2 SMNVEV (reference sequence). CDR3 length: 15 amino acids. For the CDR3, the DNA is TGTGCCAGCAGTTTATCGGCCGGGGGAACCACTGAAGCTTTCTTT. Translated, it gives CASSLSAGGTTEAFF.

This clone was found a few times. The CDR3 sequence is CSVVPGGPNTEAFF. CDR3 sequence (DNA): TGCAGCGTTGTACCAGGGGGTCCGAACACTGAAGCTTTCTTT. The V call is TRBV29-1, the J call TRBJ1-1; TRBD1 matches at 7 bases. Germline CDR1 SQVTM, CDR2 ANQGSEA. Losses at the gene ends were 4 bases for V and 1 base for J; bases not matched to a gene: 6. This CDR3 contains 14 residues. Using reference TRBV29-1 and TRBJ1-1 for the parts outside the CDR3, the full variable domain is SAVISQKPSRDICQRGTSLTIQCQVDSQVTMMFWYRQQPGQSLTLIATANQGSEATYESGFVIDKFPISRPNLTFSTLTVSNMSPEDSSIYLCSVVPGGPNTEAFFGQGTRLTVV.

The CDR3 here is CASSQDPGTGGAYEQYF. The CDR3 DNA is TGTGCCAGCAGCCAAGATCCGGGGACAGGGGGCGCATACGAGCAGTACTTC. This chain uses TRBV3-1 (or the pseudogene TRBV3-2) with TRBJ2-7, with TRBD1 matching 12 bases. The CDR3 is 17 residues long. CDR1 and CDR2 from the germline V gene are LGHDT and YNNKEL (reference sequence). After removal of 0 bases from V and 4 bases from J, the junction contained 7 bases not matched to a gene.

The CDR3 DNA is TGTGCCAGCAGTTTAATGCCGGTGGAGACCCAGTACTTC. Translation: CASSLMPVETQYF. V is TRBV12-3 or TRBV12-4 and J is TRBJ2-5; D gene ambiguous. This CDR3 contains 13 residues. Trimming removed 2 bases at V and 5 bases at J, with 9 bases between.

The CDR3 sequence: CASSLTPGGNEQYF. The CDR3 DNA is TGTGCCAGCAGCTTAACACCGGGAGGTAACGAGCAGTACTTC. V usage is TRBV7-2 and J usage is TRBJ2-7; 7 bases are a match to TRBD2. CDR3 length: 14 amino acids. V was clipped by 2 bases and J by 5 bases; unmatched bases: 6. Germline loops: CDR1 SGHTA, CDR2 FQGNSA.